A single sample gave rise to the 26 T cell receptor beta chains below, sequenced in a study of TIL therapy for anti-PD-1-resistant metastatic lung cancer (dated by TCRdb to the early 2020s). TCR beta CDR3 regions were amplified from genomic DNA by bias-controlled multiplex PCR with the immunoSEQ v3 hsTCRB kit. Sourced from immuneACCESS, this table was stored by TCRdb with only in-frame sequences that have V and J called. A share of the clones is absent; for the studies checked, an unresolved V gene accounts for under half, and the remainder has no known explanation. The table for this sample lists more than 45,000 clones; around nine tenths of them were counted only once. The ten top clones hold about 2.5% of the sample. The label giving this sample's time point can be read as: pre-treatment sample, taken before nivolumab and TIL therapy. Material: blood, obtained at baseline. The origin of the receptors is a person between 30 and 80 years old with non-small cell lung cancer.

The gene calls are TRBV7-8 and TRBJ1-3, with D tentatively TRBD1 (5 bases). Germline V gives CDR1 SGHVS, CDR2 FQNEAQ. V was clipped by 0 bases and J by 0 bases, with 12 bases between them. There are 17 residues in the CDR3. CDR3 sequence: CASSLALGDSSGNTIYF. The CDR3 DNA is TGTGCCAGCAGCTTAGCCCTTGGCGACAGCTCTGGAAACACCATATATTTT.

The chain combines TRBV27 with TRBJ2-6, with TRBD1 matching 10 bases. CDR1 is MNHEY, CDR2 SMNVEV, per germline (reference sequence). Unmatched junction bases numbered 3, after V lost 1 base and J lost 6 bases. CDR3 size: 16 residues. As DNA, the CDR3 is TGTGCCAGCAGTTTATTCGGGACAGGGGAGGCCAACGTCCTGACTTTC. Translated: CASSLFGTGEANVLTF.

The chain carries TRBV28 and TRBJ2-7; TRBD1 matches at 9 bases. This CDR3 region has 14 residues. The germline CDR1 and CDR2 sequences are MDHEN and SYDVKM. V lost 4 bases to trimming and J lost 3 bases; unmatched junction nucleotides: 4. CDR3 sequence reads: CASSSGTGYYEQYF. The CDR3 DNA reads as TGTGCCAGCAGTTCCGGGACAGGGTACTACGAGCAGTACTTC.

This clone was recorded only once. The chain has TRBV6-5 and TRBJ1-4; D is ambiguous. The CDR3 is made up of 15 amino acids. Trimming took off 6 bases at V and 8 bases at J, with 19 bases between the two ends. Germline CDR1 MNHEY, CDR2 SVGAGI. The CDR3 DNA reads TGTGCCAGCAGGCACTCCCGGGAGTCAAGGGAAAAACTGTTTTTT. Its protein is CASRHSRESREKLFF.

The CDR3 spells CAWSVLFSGELFF. The DNA of the CDR3 is TGTGCCTGGAGTGTACTATTCTCCGGGGAGCTGTTTTTT. This rearrangement joins TRBV30 to TRBJ2-2; D is uncertain. The CDR3 totals 13 residues. Deletions cut 0 bases from V and 6 bases from J, with 8 bases between. In germline, CDR1 is GTSNPN, CDR2 SVGIG (reference sequence).

The chain couples TRBV9 to TRBJ1-6; 7 bases fit TRBD1. This CDR3 has 15 residues. Germline assignment: CDR1 SGDLS and CDR2 YYNGEE. V shed 4 bases and J 6 bases; nucleotides not matched to a gene: 7. In nucleotides, the CDR3 is TGTGCCAGCAGCCCCGAGGGGACAGTTAATTCACCCCTCCACTTT. As protein: CASSPEGTVNSPLHF.

V and J are TRBV3-1 (or the pseudogene TRBV3-2) and TRBJ1-4; 9 bases match TRBD1. This CDR3 has 16 amino acids. V shed 4 bases and J 8 bases; nucleotides not matched to a gene: 11. Per the germline V gene, CDR1 is LGHDT and CDR2 is YNNKEL (reference sequence). In DNA form, the CDR3 reads TGTGCCAGCAGCCTCACGGCCTGGGGACAGGGAGAAAAACTGTTTTTT. Its translation is CASSLTAWGQGEKLFF.

The chain links TRBV28 to TRBJ2-1; TRBD2 agrees at 13 bases. From germline, CDR1 is MDHEN and CDR2 SYDVKM. V dropped 5 bases and J dropped 4; count of bases not matched to a gene: 8. The CDR3 runs 17 residues. This chain's CDR3 is CASSLGLAGVTYNEQFF. The CDR3 coding sequence is TGTGCCAGCAGTCTAGGACTAGCGGGGGTAACTTACAATGAGCAGTTCTTC.

The V and J genes are TRBV29-1 and TRBJ2-2, with D tentatively TRBD2 (6 bases). The V gene's germline CDR1 is SQVTM and CDR2 ANQGSEA. There are 15 residues in the CDR3. The V end lost 0 bases, the J end lost 1 base, and 9 bases lay between the germline ends. CDR3 residues: CSVEEAGKNTGELFF. As DNA, the CDR3 is TGCAGCGTTGAAGAGGCGGGAAAGAACACCGGGGAGCTGTTTTTT.

The V gene is TRBV6-6, the J gene TRBJ2-7; TRBD1 matches 8 bases. The CDR3 has 16 residues. The ends lost 2 bases at V and 3 bases at J; junction bases unmatched: 9. Germline CDR1 is MNHNY and CDR2 is SVGAGI (reference sequence). The CDR3 sequence: CASSYEAGTGYYEQYF. The CDR3 coding sequence is TGTGCCAGCAGTTACGAAGCCGGGACAGGTTACTACGAGCAGTACTTC.

V is TRBV6-5 and J is TRBJ2-7, with D tentatively TRBD1 or TRBD2 (6 bases each). CDR1 is MNHEY, CDR2 SVGAGI, per germline. V lost 6 bases and J 6 bases, leaving 15 bases between the germline ends. CDR3 size: 13 residues. Here the CDR3 reads CASSYRGVSEQYF. The CDR3 DNA follows: TGTGCCAGCAGCTATAGGGGGGTCTCCGAGCAGTACTTC.

The chain couples TRBV3-1 (or the pseudogene TRBV3-2) to TRBJ1-2, with D perhaps matching TRBD1 (6 bases). This CDR3 has 15 residues. Trimming pared 1 base from V and 8 bases from J, leaving 17 bases between. Germline V gives CDR1 LGHDT, CDR2 YNNKEL (reference sequence). CDR3 amino acids: CASSQAGHLKEGYTF. The CDR3, as DNA: TGTGCCAGCAGCCAAGCGGGACACCTAAAGGAGGGCTACACCTTC.

In this sample, this clone turned up once. This rearrangement joins TRBV5-1 to TRBJ1-1, with D uncertain. The length of the CDR3 is 12 residues. V was shortened by 3 bases and J by 5 bases, with 8 bases between the two germline ends. CDR1 is SGHRS and CDR2 is YFSETQ in the germline V gene. The CDR3 nucleotides read TGCGCCAGCAGCTCAACGGGGACTGAAGCTTTCTTT. It yields the protein CASSSTGTEAFF.

This clone appeared a few times. The V call is TRBV25-1, the J call TRBJ2-1, with 7 bases that match TRBD2. V lost 3 bases to trimming and J lost 10 bases; unmatched junction nucleotides: 6. The CDR3 sequence is 13 residues long. The V gene's germline CDR1 is MGHDK and CDR2 SYGVNS. CDR3 DNA sequence: TGTGCCAGCAGTGACCTCCAGCGGGGAGAGCAGTTCTTC. Its protein product is CASSDLQRGEQFF.

The J gene is TRBJ1-2, the V gene TRBV28, with D perhaps TRBD1 (5 bases). Per the germline V gene, CDR1 is MDHEN and CDR2 is SYDVKM. The CDR3 is made up of 18 amino acids. The V gene lost 3 bases and the J gene lost 7 bases, with 27 bases spanning the gap. CDR3 region: CASSLGKAGNLRRGGYTF. The CDR3 coding sequence is TGTGCCAGCAGTTTGGGGAAGGCAGGGAACCTTCGCCGTGGTGGCTACACCTTC.

This chain joins TRBV10-3 and TRBJ1-2, with 7 bases that match TRBD1. The CDR3 contains 15 residues. The V gene's germline CDR1 is ENHRY and CDR2 SYGVKD. The trim removed 6 bases at V and 4 bases at J, leaving 11 bases unmatched. The CDR3 DNA reads TGTGCCATCAGCCCTACAGGGGATCTAGTCTATGGCTACACCTTC. Translated, it gives CAISPTGDLVYGYTF.

The gene calls are TRBV28 and TRBJ1-5; D gene uncertain. The CDR3 has 16 residues. Trimming left V 2 bases short and J 0 bases short, with 11 bases between. CDR1 and CDR2 (germline): MDHEN, SYDVKM. CDR3: CASSLTTDYSNQPQHF. The CDR3 coding sequence is TGTGCCAGCAGTTTAACAACAGATTATAGCAATCAGCCCCAGCATTTT.

Here the CDR3 DNA reads TGCGCCAGCAGAGCTGAATCCTACGAGCAGTACTTC. This sequence encodes CASRAESYEQYF. The chain links TRBV5-1 to TRBJ2-7; D gene ambiguous. In germline, CDR1 is SGHRS, CDR2 YFSETQ. V was pared by 5 bases and J by 1 base, with 7 bases between. The CDR3 is made up of 12 amino acids.

The gene calls are TRBV7-3 and TRBJ2-3; 14 bases are shared with TRBD2. The CDR3 spans 17 residues. V was pared by 5 bases and J by 2 bases, with 6 bases of the junction left unmatched. CDR1 and CDR2 (germline): SGHTA, FQGTGA. The DNA of the CDR3 is TGTGCCAGCAGCCTAAGGGGACTAGCGGGAGACACAGATACGCAGTATTTT. Translating gives CASSLRGLAGDTDTQYF.

This clone has a single count. The V and J genes are TRBV10-3 and TRBJ2-1; 8 bases match TRBD2. CDR3 size: 16 residues. V trimming: 0 bases; J trimming: 4 bases; junction bases outside the gene matches: 5. Looked up from germline, CDR1 is ENHRY and CDR2 is SYGVKD. The chain's CDR3 is CAISESLLADYNEQFF. The CDR3 DNA sequence: TGTGCCATCAGTGAGTCGCTACTAGCGGATTACAATGAGCAGTTCTTC.

This clone was observed a single time. V usage is TRBV9 and J usage is TRBJ1-3; D not certain. Germline V gene lookup returns CDR1 SGDLS and CDR2 YYNGEE. The CDR3 is 15 amino acids. With 4 bases removed from V and 0 bases from J, the gap between germline ends came to 11 bases. In DNA, the CDR3 is TGTGCCAGCAGCCCCTTTCGAGGCTCTGGAAACACCATATATTTT. Translation: CASSPFRGSGNTIYF.

The chain links TRBV19 to TRBJ1-2, with 7 bases fitting TRBD1. Germline V gene lookup returns CDR1 LNHDA and CDR2 SQIVND (reference sequence). This CDR3 spans 15 amino acids. Trimming at V came to 6 bases and at J to 0 bases, leaving 7 bases not matched to a gene. CDR3 residues: CASRTGTVPNYGYTF. DNA of the CDR3: TGTGCCAGTAGGACAGGGACGGTCCCTAACTATGGCTACACCTTC.

This sequence joins TRBV18 and TRBJ1-3, with D maybe TRBD1 (6 bases). From germline, CDR1 is KGHSH and CDR2 LQKENI. V lost 0 bases to trimming and J lost 4 bases, with 16 bases between them. The CDR3 is 17 residues long. The CDR3 is CASSPPISRDIGNTIYF. CDR3 nucleotide sequence: TGTGCCAGCTCACCACCGATATCAAGGGACATCGGAAACACCATATATTTT.

The V and J genes are TRBV6-5 and TRBJ1-2; a possible D gene is TRBD1 (6 bases). The V and J ends lost 7 bases and 7 bases respectively, with 19 bases between them. The length of the CDR3 is 14 residues. From germline, CDR1 is MNHEY and CDR2 SVGAGI. Written as DNA, the CDR3 is TGTGCCAGCACAAGGGGGGGACCGCCTGCTGGCTACACCTTC. Its protein product is CASTRGGPPAGYTF.

The chain employs TRBV6-1 and TRBJ2-5; D gene ambiguous. Trimming shortened V by 2 bases and J by 5 bases, and 3 bases separated the two germline ends. The germline V gene encodes CDR1 MNHNS and CDR2 SASEGT. The length of the CDR3 is 11 residues. The CDR3 loop reads CASSEWETQYF. Here the CDR3 DNA reads TGTGCCAGCAGTGAATGGGAGACCCAGTACTTC.

The chain uses TRBV27 and TRBJ1-4; no clear D gene. The CDR3 has 13 residues. The V gene's germline CDR1 is MNHEY and CDR2 SMNVEV (reference sequence). The germline V and J ends were trimmed by 4 bases and 8 bases, with 11 bases remaining between them. The CDR3: CASSSAGNEKLFF. The CDR3 DNA follows: TGTGCCAGCAGTTCGGCGGGGAACGAAAAACTGTTTTTT.